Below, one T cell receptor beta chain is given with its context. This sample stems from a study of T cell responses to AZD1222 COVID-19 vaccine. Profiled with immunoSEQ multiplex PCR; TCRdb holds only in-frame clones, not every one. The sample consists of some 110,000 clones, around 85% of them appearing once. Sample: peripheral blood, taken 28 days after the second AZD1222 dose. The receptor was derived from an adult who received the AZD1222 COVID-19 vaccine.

The CDR3 region is CASLSGGADTQYF. CDR3 nucleotides: TGCGCCAGCCTGAGCGGGGGGGCAGATACGCAGTATTTT. The J gene is TRBJ2-3, the V gene TRBV4-1; 10 nucleotides agree with TRBD2. This CDR3 is 13 amino acids long. Germline CDR1 reads MGHRA; CDR2 reads YSYEKL. The junction had 3 bases not matched to a gene; V was cut back by 8 bases and J by 4 bases.